This TCR beta chain was captured in a study of healthy donors' naive CD4 and CD8 T cells (dated by TCRdb to the mid-2010s). Regarding the study in general: The donors were selected to cover three age groups of six people each (20-25, 40-50 and 60-70 years), had a mean age of roughly 43, and were half female. For TCR alpha, a new primer set was designed to cover all functional IMGT alpha gene variants, and the remainder of the protocol was kept the same as the beta-chain workflow. The study sequenced rearranged TCR alpha and beta chains from naive CD4+ and CD8+ T cells to test how TCR variation relates to lineage commitment. Peripheral blood mononuclear cells were obtained from 15 to 20 unrelated, healthy individuals. Donors were HLA-typed by sequencing at HLA-A, -B, -C, -DRB1, -DQB1 and -DPB1 using the SBTexcellerator protocol, an ABI3130xl analyzer and SBTengine software. General findings and caveats noted by the study authors: Because alpha and beta chains were sequenced in bulk and could not be paired, combined chain effects were not evaluated. In both chains, CD4+ lineage was associated with a positively charged CDR3, and CD8+ lineage was associated with a negatively charged CDR3. The study did not directly address whether homeostatic proliferation of naive T cells might have biased the repertoire. Taken together, V genes, J genes and CDR3 charge appeared to account for 10% to 15% of the variance in CD4/CD8 propensity, acting in a largely additive way. Bias between naive CD4+ and CD8+ cells was reportedly observed for most V and J gene segments, consistently across donors and independently of HLA genotype.

Remarks on this clonotype: Its specific antigen is unknown. Base qualities are missing; no much larger clone stands one base away.

CDR1 and CDR2 (MNHEY, SVGAGI) derive from the germline V gene. The CDR3 sequence holds 15 residues, the cysteine and phenylalanine included. Of the read, only the CDR3 DNA is kept; its 45 bases are in frame from base 1. V loses 2 bases, J loses 3 bases, and the germline ends lie 11 bases apart. Cells with a CD4+CD8-CD45RO-CD45RA+ profile were isolated by FACS and defined as naive CD4+ T cells, and those with a CD8+CD4-CD45RA+CD27bright profile were defined as naive CD8+ T cells. Sorting used antibodies against CD4 (RPA-T4), CD8 (SK1), CD27 (O323), CD45RA (HI100) and CD45RO (UCHL1). The sequencing machine was a 454 GS FLX Titanium. A previously published linear amplification protocol was used to construct TCR libraries from about 500 ng of total RNA. Sequencing was carried out on the Roche/454 Genome Sequencer using Titanium chemistry. The original methods were these. A total of 65,000 to 80,000 rearranged TCR alpha transcripts were sequenced from a few of the healthy donors. Duplicate transcripts were removed, and unique TCR clonotypes were defined by the CDR3 junction according to IMGT nomenclature. CD4 versus CD8 status was modeled on V and J genes by logistic regression in R 2.13.0, with adjustment for donor effects and Bonferroni correction for multiple testing. TCRdb trimmed the raw reads at Q25, called clones with MiXCR and kept productive beta chains. Each record represents a unique CDR3 protein, reported with the most common genes and DNA among its rows. It is TCRdb's table, rather than the study itself, that gives the V and J calls and clone size. In this sample the table shows about 180,000 distinct CDR3 sequences, about 76% of which occur a single time. The ten largest make up 2% to 2.5% of the sample.

Material: naive CD4+ and CD8+ T cells sorted from blood, pooled from several donors. This specimen's cell subset or site label, interpreted: FACS-sorted naive CD4+ (CD45RO-CD45RA+) and naive CD8+ (CD45RA+CD27bright) T cells. This clonotype was sampled from a pool of human donors in good health; the sample pools cells from several healthy donors. The rearrangement combines TRBV6-5 with TRBJ2-1; the D gene is possibly TRBD1 or TRBD2, with 7 bases matching each. The DNA sequence is given as TGTGCCAGCAGTTACGACAGGGACTACTACAATGAGCAGTTCTTC. Its amino acids are CASSYDRDYYNEQFF.